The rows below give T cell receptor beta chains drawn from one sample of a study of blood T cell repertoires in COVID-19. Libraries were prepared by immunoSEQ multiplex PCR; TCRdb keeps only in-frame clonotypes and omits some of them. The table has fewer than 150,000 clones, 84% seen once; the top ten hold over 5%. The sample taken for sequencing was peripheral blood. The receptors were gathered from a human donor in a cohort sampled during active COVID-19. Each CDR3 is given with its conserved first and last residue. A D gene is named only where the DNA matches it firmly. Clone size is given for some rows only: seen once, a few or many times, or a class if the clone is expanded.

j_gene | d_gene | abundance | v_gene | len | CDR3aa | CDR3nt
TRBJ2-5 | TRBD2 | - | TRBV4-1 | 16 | CASSLSRTSGVVTQYF | TGCGCCAGCAGCCTGTCTCGGACTAGCGGGGTTGTGACCCAGTACTTC
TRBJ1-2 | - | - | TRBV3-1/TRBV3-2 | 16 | CASSQVSHRRLYGYTF | TGTGCCAGCAGCCAAGTCTCTCACAGGCGACTTTATGGCTACACCTTC
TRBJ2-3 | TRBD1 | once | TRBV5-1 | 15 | CASSSTGQGPDTQYF | TGCGCCAGCAGCTCGACCGGACAGGGCCCAGATACGCAGTATTTT
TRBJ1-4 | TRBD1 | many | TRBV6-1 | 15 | CASSEGGQGYEKLFF | TGTGCCAGCAGTGAAGGGGGACAGGGGTATGAAAAACTGTTTTTT
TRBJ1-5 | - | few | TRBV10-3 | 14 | CAIRQDSSNQPQHF | TGTGCCATCAGGCAGGACAGCAGCAATCAGCCCCAGCATTTT
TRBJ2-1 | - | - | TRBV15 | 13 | CATSRVQNNEQFF | TGTGCCACCAGCAGAGTTCAGAACAATGAGCAGTTCTTC
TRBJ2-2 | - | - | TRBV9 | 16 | CASSPDPGALGGELFF | TGTGCCAGCAGCCCTGACCCAGGGGCCCTAGGCGGGGAGCTGTTTTTT
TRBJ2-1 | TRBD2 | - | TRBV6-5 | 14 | CASSRLAGGNEQFF | TGTGCCAGCAGTAGGCTAGCGGGGGGCAATGAGCAGTTCTTC
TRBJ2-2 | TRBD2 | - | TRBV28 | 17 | CASSFWTSGVGAGELFF | TGTGCCAGCAGTTTTTGGACTAGCGGGGTTGGTGCCGGGGAGCTGTTTTTT
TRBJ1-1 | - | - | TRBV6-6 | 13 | CASSFRENTEAFF | TGTGCCAGCAGTTTCAGGGAGAACACTGAAGCTTTCTTT
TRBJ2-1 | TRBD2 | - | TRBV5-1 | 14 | CASSPRTSSGEQFF | TGCGCCAGCAGCCCACGGACTAGTTCCGGTGAGCAGTTCTTC
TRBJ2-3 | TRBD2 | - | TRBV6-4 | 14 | CASRERGGTDTQYF | TGTGCCAGCAGGGAGCGGGGGGGCACAGATACGCAGTATTTT
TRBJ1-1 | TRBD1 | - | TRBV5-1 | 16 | CASSWIGGTGAPEAFF | TGCGCCAGCAGCTGGATAGGGGGGACAGGGGCCCCTGAAGCTTTCTTT
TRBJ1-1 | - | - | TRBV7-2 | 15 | CASSLEVVGSTEAFF | TGTGCCAGCAGCTTGGAGGTGGTGGGGAGCACTGAAGCTTTCTTT
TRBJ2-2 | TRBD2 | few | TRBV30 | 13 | CARGLANTGELFF | TGTGCCCGTGGACTAGCGAACACCGGGGAGCTGTTTTTT
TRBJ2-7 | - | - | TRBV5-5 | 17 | CASSLAGRGSSFYEQYF | TGTGCCAGCAGCTTGGCGGGACGGGGGAGTAGCTTCTACGAGCAGTACTTC
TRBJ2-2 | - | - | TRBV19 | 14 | CASSIGEFTGELFF | TGTGCCAGTAGTATAGGGGAGTTTACCGGGGAGCTGTTTTTT
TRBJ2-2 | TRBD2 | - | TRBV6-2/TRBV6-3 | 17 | CASSYGLRTSGTGELFF | TGTGCCAGCAGTTACGGGTTGAGGACTAGCGGCACCGGGGAGCTGTTTTTT
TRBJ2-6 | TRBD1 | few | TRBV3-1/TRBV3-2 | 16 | CASSRTQGAGANVLTF | TGTGCCAGCAGCCGTACCCAGGGGGCCGGGGCCAACGTCCTGACTTTC
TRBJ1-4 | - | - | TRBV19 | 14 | CASRNSATNEKLFF | TGTGCCAGTAGGAACAGTGCAACTAATGAAAAACTGTTTTTT
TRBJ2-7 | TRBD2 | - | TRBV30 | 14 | CAWSSGLGSYEQYF | TGTGCCTGGAGTTCGGGACTAGGATCCTACGAGCAGTACTTC
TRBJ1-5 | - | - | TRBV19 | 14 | CASNPGGGRQPQHF | TGTGCCAGTAACCCCGGGGGGGGACGACAGCCCCAGCATTTT
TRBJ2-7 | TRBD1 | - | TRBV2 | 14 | CASRPGQGTYEQYF | TGTGCCAGCAGGCCGGGACAGGGTACCTACGAGCAGTACTTC
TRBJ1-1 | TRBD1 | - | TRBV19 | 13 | CASSRTGDTEAFF | TGTGCCAGTAGTAGGACAGGGGACACTGAAGCTTTCTTT
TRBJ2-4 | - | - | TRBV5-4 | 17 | CASSPNGGQLAKNIQYF | TGTGCCAGCAGCCCAAATGGTGGGCAGCTAGCCAAAAACATTCAGTACTTC
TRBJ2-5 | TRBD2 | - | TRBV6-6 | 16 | CASSSGLAGLQETQYF | TGTGCCAGCAGTTCGGGACTAGCGGGTTTACAAGAGACCCAGTACTTC
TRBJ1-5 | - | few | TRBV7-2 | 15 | CASSLREGINQPQHF | TGTGCCAGCAGCTTAAGGGAGGGTATCAATCAGCCCCAGCATTTT
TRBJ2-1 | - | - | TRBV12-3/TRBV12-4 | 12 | CASTADWNKQFF | TGTGCCAGCACTGCGGACTGGAATAAGCAGTTCTTC
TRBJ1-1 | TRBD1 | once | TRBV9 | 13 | CASSARGDTEAFF | TGTGCCAGCAGCGCCAGGGGGGACACTGAAGCTTTCTTT
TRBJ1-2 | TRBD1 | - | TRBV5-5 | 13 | CASSFGTGGGYTF | TGTGCCAGCAGCTTCGGGACAGGGGGAGGCTACACCTTC
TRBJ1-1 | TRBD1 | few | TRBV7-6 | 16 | CASSPRTGGVNTEAFF | TGTGCCAGCAGCCCCCGGACAGGGGGAGTGAACACTGAAGCTTTCTTT
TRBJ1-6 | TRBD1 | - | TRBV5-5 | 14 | CASSLGQGNSPLHF | TGTGCCAGCAGCTTGGGACAGGGGAATTCACCCCTCCACTTT
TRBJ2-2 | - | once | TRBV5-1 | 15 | CASSQQGPNTGELFF | TGCGCCAGCAGCCAGCAGGGCCCGAACACCGGGGAGCTGTTTTTT